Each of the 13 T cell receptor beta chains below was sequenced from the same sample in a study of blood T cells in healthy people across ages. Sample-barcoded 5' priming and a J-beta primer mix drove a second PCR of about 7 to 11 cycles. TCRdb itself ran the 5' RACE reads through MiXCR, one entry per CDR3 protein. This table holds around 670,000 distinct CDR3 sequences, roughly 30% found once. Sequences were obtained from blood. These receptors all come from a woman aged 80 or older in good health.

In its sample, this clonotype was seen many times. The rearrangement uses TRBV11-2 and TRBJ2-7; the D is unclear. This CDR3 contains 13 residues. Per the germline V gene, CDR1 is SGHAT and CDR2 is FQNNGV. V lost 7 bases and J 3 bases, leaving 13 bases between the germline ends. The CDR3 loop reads CASTLTDGYEQYF. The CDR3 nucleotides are TGTGCCAGCACCCTTACGGACGGCTACGAGCAGTACTTC.

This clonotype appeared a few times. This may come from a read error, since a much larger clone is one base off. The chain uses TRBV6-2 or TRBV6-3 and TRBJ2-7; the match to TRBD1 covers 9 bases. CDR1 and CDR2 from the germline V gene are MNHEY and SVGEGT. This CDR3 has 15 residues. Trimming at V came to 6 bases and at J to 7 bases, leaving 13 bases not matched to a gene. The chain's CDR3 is CASRDDRGDTFEQYF. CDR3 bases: TGTGCCAGCAGGGACGACAGGGGGGATACCTTTGAGCAGTACTTC.

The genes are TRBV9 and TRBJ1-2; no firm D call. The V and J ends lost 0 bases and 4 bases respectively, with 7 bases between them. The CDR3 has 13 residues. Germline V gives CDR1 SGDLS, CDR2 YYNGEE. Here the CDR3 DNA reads TGTGCCAGCAGCGTAGAAGGAGGCTATGGCTACACCTTC. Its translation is CASSVEGGYGYTF.

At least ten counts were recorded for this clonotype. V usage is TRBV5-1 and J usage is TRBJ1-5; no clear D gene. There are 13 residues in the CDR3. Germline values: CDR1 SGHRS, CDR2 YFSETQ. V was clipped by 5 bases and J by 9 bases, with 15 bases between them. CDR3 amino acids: CASRAAREAPQHF. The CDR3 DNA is TGCGCCAGCAGGGCGGCCCGGGAGGCGCCCCAGCATTTT.

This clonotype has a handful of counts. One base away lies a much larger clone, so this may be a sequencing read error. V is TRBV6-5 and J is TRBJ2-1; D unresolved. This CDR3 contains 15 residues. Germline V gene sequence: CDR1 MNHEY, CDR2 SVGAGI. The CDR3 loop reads CASSSSQSSCNEQFF. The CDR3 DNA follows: TGTGCCAGCAGTTCAAGCCAGAGCTCCTGCAATGAGCAGTTCTTC.

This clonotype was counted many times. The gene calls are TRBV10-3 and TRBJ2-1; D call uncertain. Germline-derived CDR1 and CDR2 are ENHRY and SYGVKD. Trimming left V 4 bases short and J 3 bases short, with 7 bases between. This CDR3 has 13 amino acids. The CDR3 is CAISVSGYNEQFF. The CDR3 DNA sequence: TGTGCCATCAGTGTGTCCGGCTACAATGAGCAGTTCTTC.

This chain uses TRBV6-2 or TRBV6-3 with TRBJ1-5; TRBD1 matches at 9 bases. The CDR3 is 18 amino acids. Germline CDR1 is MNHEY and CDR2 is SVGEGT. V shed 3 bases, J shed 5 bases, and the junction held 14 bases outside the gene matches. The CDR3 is CASSYSGTGSSRDQPQHF. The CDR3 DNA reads TGTGCCAGCAGTTATTCAGGGACAGGGTCGTCGAGGGATCAGCCCCAGCATTTT.

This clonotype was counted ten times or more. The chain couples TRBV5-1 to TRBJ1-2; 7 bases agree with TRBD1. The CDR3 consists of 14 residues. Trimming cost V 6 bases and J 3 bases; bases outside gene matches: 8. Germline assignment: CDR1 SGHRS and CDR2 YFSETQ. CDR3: CASTVDRSDYGYTF. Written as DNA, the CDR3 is TGCGCCAGCACCGTGGACAGGTCGGACTATGGCTACACCTTC.

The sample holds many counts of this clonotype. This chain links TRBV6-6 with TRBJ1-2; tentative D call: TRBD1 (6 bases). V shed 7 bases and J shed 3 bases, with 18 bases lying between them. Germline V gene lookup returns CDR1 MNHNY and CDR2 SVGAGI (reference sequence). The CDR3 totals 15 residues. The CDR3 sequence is CASTYLTGTDYGYTF. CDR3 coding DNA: TGTGCCAGCACCTACCTCACAGGGACGGACTATGGCTACACCTTC.

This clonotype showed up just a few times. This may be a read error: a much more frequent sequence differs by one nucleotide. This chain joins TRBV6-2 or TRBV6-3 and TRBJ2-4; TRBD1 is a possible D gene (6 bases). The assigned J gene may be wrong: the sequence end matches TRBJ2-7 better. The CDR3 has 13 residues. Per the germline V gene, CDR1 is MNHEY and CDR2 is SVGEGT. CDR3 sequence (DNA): TGTGCCAGCAATGTAGGGGGTTGCTACGAGCAGTACTTC. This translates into CASNVGGCYEQYF.

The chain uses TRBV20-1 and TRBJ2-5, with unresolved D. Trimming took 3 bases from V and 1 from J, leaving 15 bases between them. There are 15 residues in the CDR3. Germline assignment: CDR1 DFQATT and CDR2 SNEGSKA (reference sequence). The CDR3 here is CSASRVPDLQETQYF. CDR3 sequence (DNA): TGCAGTGCTAGTCGCGTCCCGGACCTCCAAGAGACCCAGTACTTC.

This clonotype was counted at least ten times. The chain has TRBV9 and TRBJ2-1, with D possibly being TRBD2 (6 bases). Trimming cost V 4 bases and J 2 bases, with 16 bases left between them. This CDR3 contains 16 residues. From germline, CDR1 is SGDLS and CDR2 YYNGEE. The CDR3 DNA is TGTGCCAGCAGCTCCAGACTGGGAGGAACCTACAATGAGCAGTTCTTC. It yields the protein CASSSRLGGTYNEQFF.

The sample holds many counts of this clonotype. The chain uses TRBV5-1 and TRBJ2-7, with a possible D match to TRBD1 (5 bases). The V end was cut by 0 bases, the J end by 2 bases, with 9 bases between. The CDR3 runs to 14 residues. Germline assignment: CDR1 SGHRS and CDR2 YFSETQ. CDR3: CASSLDRMTYEQYF. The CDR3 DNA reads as TGCGCCAGCAGCTTGGACAGGATGACCTACGAGCAGTACTTC.